This TCR beta chain is from a study of blood T cell repertoires in COVID-19. Across the study: Material from acute and convalescent COVID-19 was sourced from the United States, Italy and Spain. From T cells, B-cell-depleted T cells, or PBMCs came the material, which was cDNA or gDNA.

Authors' processing steps: How many nucleated cells were present was estimated from reference gene primer amplification. This table comes from immunoSEQ multiplex PCR, and its TCRdb copy is limited to in-frame clones, with some not included. V, J and clone size reflect that table, while D and trimming were determined from the DNA. The profile shows fewer than 250,000 clones, approximately 84% of them singletons. V shed 5 bases and J 4 bases; nucleotides not matched to a gene: 8. Germline V gives CDR1 LGHDT, CDR2 YNNKEL (reference sequence). There are 15 residues in the CDR3. The V gene is TRBV3-1 (or the pseudogene TRBV3-2), the J gene TRBJ1-1; 9 nucleotides agree with TRBD1. The sequenced material came from peripheral blood. This receptor was obtained from an elderly woman with acute or convalescent COVID-19. CDR3 sequence (DNA): TGTGCCAGCAGCGCGATCGACAGGGGGTCCACTGAAGCTTTCTTT. This gives the protein CASSAIDRGSTEAFF.